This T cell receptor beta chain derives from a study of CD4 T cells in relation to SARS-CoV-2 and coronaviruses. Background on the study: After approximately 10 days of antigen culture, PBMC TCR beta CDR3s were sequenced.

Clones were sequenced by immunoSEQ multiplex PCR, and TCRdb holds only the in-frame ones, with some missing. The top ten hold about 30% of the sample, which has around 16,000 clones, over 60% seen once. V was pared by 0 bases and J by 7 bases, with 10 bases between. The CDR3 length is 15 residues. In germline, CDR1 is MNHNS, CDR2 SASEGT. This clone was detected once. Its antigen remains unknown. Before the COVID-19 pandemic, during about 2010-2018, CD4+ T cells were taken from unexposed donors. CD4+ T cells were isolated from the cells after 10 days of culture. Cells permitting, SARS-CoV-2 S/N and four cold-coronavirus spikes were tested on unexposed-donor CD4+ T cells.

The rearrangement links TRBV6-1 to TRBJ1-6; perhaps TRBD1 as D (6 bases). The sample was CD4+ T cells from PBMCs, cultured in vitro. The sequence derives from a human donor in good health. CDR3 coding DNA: TGTGCCAGCAGTGAAGCGGGACAACTAAATTCACCCCTCCACTTT. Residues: CASSEAGQLNSPLHF.